This TCR beta chain was captured in a study of OX40 agonist ivuxolimab in advanced cancers. Overall study: Of the participants, approximately 40% had some prior anti-PD-1, anti-PD-L1 or anti-CTLA-4 therapy, which was allowed. Partial response was recorded in three patients: one hepatocellular carcinoma and two cutaneous melanoma cases.

Per germline, CDR1 SGHRS and CDR2 YFSETQ. The CDR3 contains 15 residues. Trimming stripped 1 base from V and 0 bases from J, with 7 bases between. Generated by immunoSEQ multiplex PCR, the TCRdb table keeps only in-frame clones and is missing some. The table shows 50,000 to 60,000 clones, with 70% to 85% occurring only once. The material was CD4+ or CD8+ T cells sorted from blood, obtained in a trial of the OX40 agonist ivuxolimab. The receptor comes from an adult with an advanced solid tumor such as melanoma, head and neck, liver or kidney cancer. This rearrangement joins TRBV5-1 to TRBJ1-4; D is perhaps TRBD1 (6 bases). In DNA form, the CDR3 reads TGCGCCAGCAGCTTGACAGGGCCAACTAATGAAAAACTGTTTTTT. Translated, it gives CASSLTGPTNEKLFF.